This record looks at one T cell receptor (beta chain) sequence and its context. The entry originates in a study of human T cells and chemical hapten exposure. The wider study: 2% DPC applied to a roughly 2 cm by roughly 2 cm arm area sensitized donors.

This CDR3 region has 15 residues. The germline CDR1 and CDR2 sequences are SGHRS and YFSETQ. The V segment lost 0 bases and the J segment 4 bases; nucleotides outside the gene matches: 3. TCRdb independently ran MiXCR on the RACE reads; one entry per CDR3 protein. The repertoire has roughly 74,000 distinct CDR3 sequences, approximately 35% of them found once; the top ten carry about 9.6%. Indicated time point: patch test 1, 2 weeks after DPC sensitization. Treatment of the sample: therapeutic diphenylcyclopropenone sensitization with weekly scalp DPC. The V gene is TRBV5-1, the J gene TRBJ1-3; 8 bases align to TRBD1. The sample here was whole blood, taken in connection with sensitization to the hapten diphenylcyclopropenone (DPC). This clonotype originated in a man aged 40-49 years with alopecia areata. Some clones in this sample may be carry-over from other donors' samples. CDR3 residues: CASSLVTGEGNTIYF. The CDR3 nucleotides are TGCGCCAGCAGCTTGGTGACAGGGGAAGGAAACACCATATATTTT.